Each of the 19 T cell receptor beta chains below was sequenced from the same sample in a study of cytomegalovirus exposure and HLA in healthy donors (dated by TCRdb to 2017 to 2019). Receptor amplification or capture employed the immunoSEQ multiplex PCR assay. For the multiplex PCR, a mixture combining 60 forward primers for TCR Vbeta segments and 13 reverse primers for TCR Jbeta segments was used. TCRdb obtained this table from immuneACCESS and retained in-frame rearrangements with V and J assigned. These tables miss some clones; where compared with another copy, unresolved V genes account for less than half of the shortfall, and the remainder is unexplained. This sample has about 150,000 clones in its table, and 60% to 80% of those were observed once. The biggest ten clones account for approximately 11% of the sample. Sample: PBMCs. The receptors derive from a man younger than 35 in good health and CMV-seropositive.

The chain is built from TRBV7-3 and TRBJ2-1, with 11 bases aligning to TRBD2. Losses at the gene ends were 5 bases for V and 2 bases for J; bases not matched to a gene: 2. The CDR3 is 15 residues long. Germline-derived CDR1 and CDR2 are SGHTA and FQGTGA. This CDR3 is CASSPTSGTYNEQFF. In DNA, the CDR3 is TGTGCCAGCAGCCCGACTAGCGGGACCTACAATGAGCAGTTCTTC.

J is TRBJ1-5 and V is TRBV6-1; D is possibly TRBD1 (6 bases). Per germline, CDR1 MNHNS and CDR2 SASEGT. The CDR3 is 14 amino acids. Trimming removed 3 bases from V and 3 bases from J, with 9 bases in between. Here the CDR3 DNA reads TGTGCCAGCAGTGATGAGGGACACAATCAGCCCCAGCATTTT. Translation: CASSDEGHNQPQHF.

The gene calls are TRBV2 and TRBJ2-3; no firm D call. CDR1 SNHLY and CDR2 FYNNEI come from the germline V gene. Trimming removed 4 bases at V and 2 bases at J, with 10 bases between. There are 14 residues in the CDR3. CDR3 region: CASSVNTYTDTQYF. The DNA of the CDR3 is TGTGCCAGCAGTGTTAACACATACACAGATACGCAGTATTTT.

The chain joins TRBV19 to TRBJ2-4; TRBD1 is a possible D gene (6 bases). V lost 6 bases, J lost 8 bases, and 17 bases lay in between. This CDR3 comprises 14 residues. The germline gives CDR1 LNHDA, CDR2 SQIVND (reference sequence). CDR3 sequence: CASSPNRAQDIQYF. DNA of the CDR3: TGTGCCAGTAGCCCTAACAGGGCACAGGACATTCAGTACTTC. Complete variable domain (other parts from reference TRBV19 and TRBJ2-4): DGGITQSPKYLFRKEGQNVTLSCEQNLNHDAMYWYRQDPGQGLRLIYYSQIVNDFQKGDIAEGYSVSREKKESFPLTVTSAQKNPTAFYLCASSPNRAQDIQYFGAGTRLSVL.

The genes are TRBV4-2 and TRBJ2-7; D is perhaps TRBD2 (5 bases). From germline, CDR1 is LGHNA and CDR2 YNFKEQ. V was pared by 3 bases and J by 0 bases, with 12 bases between. This CDR3 has 15 residues. The CDR3 loop reads CASSQEASSSYEQYF. CDR3 DNA: TGTGCCAGCAGCCAGGAGGCATCCAGCTCCTACGAGCAGTACTTC.

This chain uses TRBV27 with TRBJ1-4; D is uncertain. Germline V gene lookup returns CDR1 MNHEY and CDR2 SMNVEV (reference sequence). Trimming removed 5 bases at V and 8 bases at J, with 18 bases between. The CDR3 runs 15 residues. In DNA form, the CDR3 reads TGTGCCAGCAGTCTAGCCTGGGAAGTGCGAGAAAAACTGTTTTTT. Translation: CASSLAWEVREKLFF. Based on the CDR3 plus reference TRBV27 and TRBJ1-4, the full variable domain is EAQVTQNPRYLITVTGKKLTVTCSQNMNHEYMSWYRQDPGLGLRQIYYSMNVEVTDKGDVPEGYKVSRKEKRNFPLILESPSPNQTSLYFCASSLAWEVREKLFFGSGTQLSVL.

CDR3 in amino acids: CASRRDSRYEQYF. As DNA, the CDR3 is TGTGCCAGCAGGAGAGACAGCCGCTACGAGCAGTACTTC. The chain recombines TRBV6-5 with TRBJ2-7; D is possibly TRBD1 (5 bases). V lost 6 bases, J lost 3 bases, and 12 bases lay in between. The CDR3 has 13 residues. From germline, CDR1 is MNHEY and CDR2 SVGAGI.

The chain carries TRBV2 and TRBJ2-7; the D gene is possibly TRBD2 (6 bases). Trimming took off 7 bases at V and 9 bases at J, with 28 bases between the two ends. Germline V gives CDR1 SNHLY, CDR2 FYNNEI. The CDR3 covers 16 residues. CDR3 sequence reads: CASTRLLGGANIGQYF. CDR3 bases: TGTGCCAGCACGCGATTATTGGGGGGAGCAAATATCGGGCAGTACTTC.

J is TRBJ2-7 and V is TRBV6-1; 10 bases line up with TRBD1. Per germline, CDR1 MNHNS and CDR2 SASEGT. With 3 bases clipped from V and 3 bases from J, the junction kept 8 bases outside the gene matches. The CDR3 consists of 16 residues. As DNA, the CDR3 is TGTGCCAGCAGTGAGGGGGACAGGGGAAATTTCTACGAGCAGTACTTC. Protein product: CASSEGDRGNFYEQYF.

Only one count was recorded for this clone. V usage is TRBV29-1 and J usage is TRBJ1-1; D might be TRBD1 (5 bases). V lost 4 bases, J lost 6 bases, and 12 bases lay in between. Per germline, CDR1 SQVTM and CDR2 ANQGSEA. This CDR3 region has 12 residues. CDR3 nucleotide sequence: TGCAGCGTTGGACAGCACTTGGCTGAAGCTTTCTTT. Its translation is CSVGQHLAEAFF.

The chain has TRBV9 and TRBJ2-1, with 7 bases that match TRBD2. Germline CDR1 SGDLS, CDR2 YYNGEE. The ends lost 0 bases at V and 2 bases at J; junction bases unmatched: 2. The CDR3 covers 15 residues. The CDR3 here is CASSVDSGPYNEQFF. The CDR3 region has the DNA TGTGCCAGCAGCGTAGATAGCGGGCCCTACAATGAGCAGTTCTTC.

The chain uses TRBV6-1 and TRBJ2-1, with 7 positions matching TRBD1. The CDR3 runs 15 residues. Per the germline V gene, CDR1 is MNHNS and CDR2 is SASEGT. The junction had 5 bases not matched to a gene; V was cut back by 4 bases and J by 2 bases. CDR3 sequence reads: CASSVYRGPYNEQFF. CDR3 DNA: TGTGCCAGCAGTGTTTACAGGGGCCCCTACAATGAGCAGTTCTTC.

The chain has TRBV5-4 and TRBJ2-7; 10 bases fit TRBD2. The V gene end was trimmed by 2 bases and the J gene end by 5 bases; junction bases not matched to a gene: 4. This CDR3 spans 14 amino acids. Germline V CDR1 and CDR2: SGHNT, YYREEE (reference sequence). The CDR3 region is CASSLSGRAHEQYF. Written as DNA, the CDR3 is TGTGCCAGCAGCTTAAGCGGGAGGGCCCACGAGCAGTACTTC.

The rearrangement joins TRBV7-3 to TRBJ1-2; D may be TRBD1 (6 bases). This CDR3 is 14 amino acids long. Germline lookup yields CDR1 SGHTA and CDR2 FQGTGA. V lost 0 bases to trimming and J lost 6 bases, with 11 bases between them. The CDR3: CASSLTQAGDGYTF. DNA for the CDR3: TGTGCCAGCAGCTTAACACAGGCAGGGGATGGCTACACCTTC.

V and J are TRBV6-4 and TRBJ1-1, with 8 bases matching TRBD1. V was pared by 6 bases and J by 5 bases, with 8 bases of the junction left unmatched. Looked up from germline, CDR1 is MRHNA and CDR2 is SNTAGT. This CDR3 has 14 residues. CDR3 protein: CASRATGGATEAFF. The CDR3 DNA follows: TGTGCCAGCAGGGCTACAGGGGGTGCGACTGAAGCTTTCTTT.

This rearrangement joins TRBV9 to TRBJ1-1; TRBD1 is a possible D gene (6 bases). V dropped 0 bases and J dropped 0 bases, with 18 bases sitting between them. There are 18 residues in the CDR3. The V gene's germline CDR1 is SGDLS and CDR2 YYNGEE. The chain's CDR3 is CASSVAGAAPTMNTEAFF. CDR3 nucleotide sequence: TGTGCCAGCAGCGTAGCAGGGGCAGCCCCCACCATGAACACTGAAGCTTTCTTT.

V gene TRBV6-5 combines with J gene TRBJ1-2; a weak D match, TRBD1 (5 bases). The germline gives CDR1 MNHEY, CDR2 SVGAGI. The CDR3 contains 15 residues. V lost 0 bases to trimming and J lost 5 bases, with 13 bases between them. CDR3 amino acids: CASSYSDGAGYGYTF. The CDR3, as DNA: TGTGCCAGCAGTTACTCAGATGGGGCAGGATATGGCTACACCTTC.

The J gene is TRBJ1-3, the V gene TRBV2; D gene unclear. This CDR3 has 16 amino acids. Trimming stripped 6 bases from V and 1 base from J, with 16 bases between. Germline assignment: CDR1 SNHLY and CDR2 FYNNEI. The chain's CDR3 is CASSQRGTGSGNTIYF. The CDR3 nucleotides read TGTGCCAGCAGCCAACGGGGAACGGGGTCTGGAAACACCATATATTTT.

The V gene is TRBV28, the J gene TRBJ2-5; D may be TRBD2 (6 bases). The CDR3 runs 12 residues. V gave up 2 bases and J gave up 5 bases, with 6 bases separating them. Germline V CDR1 and CDR2: MDHEN, SYDVKM. The DNA of the CDR3 is TGTGCCAGCAGTTTACGGGGGGAGACCCAGTACTTC. This encodes CASSLRGETQYF.